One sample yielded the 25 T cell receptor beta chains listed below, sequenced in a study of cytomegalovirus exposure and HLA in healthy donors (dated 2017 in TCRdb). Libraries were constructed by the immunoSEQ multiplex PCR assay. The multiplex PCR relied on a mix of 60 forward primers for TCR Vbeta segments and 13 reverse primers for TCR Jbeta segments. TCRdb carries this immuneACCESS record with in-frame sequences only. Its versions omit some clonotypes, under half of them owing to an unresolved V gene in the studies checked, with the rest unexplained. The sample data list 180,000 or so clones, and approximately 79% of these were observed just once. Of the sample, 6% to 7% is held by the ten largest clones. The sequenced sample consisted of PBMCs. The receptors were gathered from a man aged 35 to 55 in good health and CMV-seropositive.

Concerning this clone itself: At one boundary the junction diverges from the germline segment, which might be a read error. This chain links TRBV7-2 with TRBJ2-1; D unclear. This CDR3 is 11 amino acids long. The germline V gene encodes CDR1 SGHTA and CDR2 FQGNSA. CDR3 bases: TGTGCCAGCAGCTTTTTTTCTGAGCGGTTCTTC. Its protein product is CASSFFSERFF.

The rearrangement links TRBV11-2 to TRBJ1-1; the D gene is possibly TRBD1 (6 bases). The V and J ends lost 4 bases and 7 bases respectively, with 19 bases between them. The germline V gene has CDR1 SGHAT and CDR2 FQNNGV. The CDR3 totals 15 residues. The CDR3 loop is CASSWGGGDRGEAFF. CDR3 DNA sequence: TGTGCCAGCAGCTGGGGAGGGGGAGATAGAGGTGAAGCTTTCTTT.

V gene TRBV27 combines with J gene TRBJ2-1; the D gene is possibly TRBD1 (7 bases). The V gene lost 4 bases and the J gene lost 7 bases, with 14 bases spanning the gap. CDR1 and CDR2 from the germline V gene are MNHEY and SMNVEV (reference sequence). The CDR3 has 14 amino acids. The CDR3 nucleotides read TGTGCCAGCAGTTATTATCAGGGGGGTAATGAGCAGTTCTTC. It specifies CASSYYQGGNEQFF.

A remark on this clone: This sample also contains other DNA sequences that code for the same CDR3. CDR3 sequence reads: CASSLGLAGVNEQFF. As DNA, the CDR3 is TGTGCCAGCAGCTTAGGGCTAGCGGGAGTTAATGAGCAGTTCTTC. The J gene is TRBJ2-1, the V gene TRBV7-3; TRBD2 matches 10 bases. V trimming: 2 bases; J trimming: 7 bases; junction bases outside the gene matches: 5. The CDR3 is made up of 15 amino acids. From germline, CDR1 is SGHTA and CDR2 FQGTGA.

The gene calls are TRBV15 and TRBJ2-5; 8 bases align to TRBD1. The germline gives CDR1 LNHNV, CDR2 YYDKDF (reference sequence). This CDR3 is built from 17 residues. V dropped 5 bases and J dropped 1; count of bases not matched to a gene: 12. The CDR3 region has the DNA TGTGCCACCAGCGCCTCAGGGGGCGGAGTCGCCCAAGAGACCCAGTACTTC. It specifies CATSASGGGVAQETQYF.

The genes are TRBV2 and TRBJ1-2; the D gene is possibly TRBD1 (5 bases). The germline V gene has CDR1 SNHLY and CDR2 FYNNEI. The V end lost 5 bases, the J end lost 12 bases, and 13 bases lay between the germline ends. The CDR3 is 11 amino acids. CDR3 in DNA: TGTGCCAGCAGTCCGGCCAGGGTAAACACCTTC. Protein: CASSPARVNTF.

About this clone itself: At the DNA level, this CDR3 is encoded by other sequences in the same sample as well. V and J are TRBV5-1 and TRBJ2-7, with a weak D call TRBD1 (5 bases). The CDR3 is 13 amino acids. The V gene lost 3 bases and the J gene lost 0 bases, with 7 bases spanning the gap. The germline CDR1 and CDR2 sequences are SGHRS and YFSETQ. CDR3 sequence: CASSYDSSYEQYF. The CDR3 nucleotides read TGCGCCAGCAGCTACGACAGCTCCTACGAGCAGTACTTC.

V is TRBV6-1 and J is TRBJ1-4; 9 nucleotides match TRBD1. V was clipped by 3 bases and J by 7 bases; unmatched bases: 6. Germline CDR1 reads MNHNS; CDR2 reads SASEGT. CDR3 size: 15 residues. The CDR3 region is CASSDPGQGGEKLFF. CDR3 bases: TGTGCCAGCAGTGACCCGGGACAGGGAGGTGAAAAACTGTTTTTT.

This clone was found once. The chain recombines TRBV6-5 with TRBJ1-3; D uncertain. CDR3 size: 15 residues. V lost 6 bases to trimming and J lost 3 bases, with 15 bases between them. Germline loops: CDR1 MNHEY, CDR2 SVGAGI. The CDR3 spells CASRPGGRSGNTIYF. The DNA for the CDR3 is TGTGCCAGCAGGCCGGGAGGGCGTAGTGGAAACACCATATATTTT.

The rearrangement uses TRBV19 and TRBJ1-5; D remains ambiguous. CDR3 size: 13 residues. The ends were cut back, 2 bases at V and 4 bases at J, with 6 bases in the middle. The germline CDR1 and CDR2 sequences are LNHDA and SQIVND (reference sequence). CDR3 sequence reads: CASSIRRNQPQHF. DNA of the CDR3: TGTGCCAGTAGTATACGGAGGAATCAGCCCCAGCATTTT.

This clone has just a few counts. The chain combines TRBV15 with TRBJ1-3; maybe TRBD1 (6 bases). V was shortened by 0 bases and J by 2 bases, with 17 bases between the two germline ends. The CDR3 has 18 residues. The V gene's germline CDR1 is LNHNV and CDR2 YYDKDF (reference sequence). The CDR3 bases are TGTGCCACCAGCAGAGAACCGGCCCGGGGGGCAACTGGAAACACCATATATTTT. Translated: CATSREPARGATGNTIYF. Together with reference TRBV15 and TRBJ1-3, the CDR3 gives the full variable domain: DAMVIQNPRYQVTQFGKPVTLSCSQTLNHNVMYWYQQKSSQAPKLLFHYYDKDFNNEADTPDNFQSRRPNTSFCFLDIRSPGLGDTAMYLCATSREPARGATGNTIYFGEGSWLTVV.

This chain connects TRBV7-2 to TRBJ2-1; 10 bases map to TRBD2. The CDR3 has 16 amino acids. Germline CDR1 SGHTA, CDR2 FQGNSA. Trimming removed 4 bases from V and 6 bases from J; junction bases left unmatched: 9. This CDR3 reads CASSWGASGRINEQFF. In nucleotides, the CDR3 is TGTGCCAGCAGCTGGGGGGCTAGCGGGAGAATCAATGAGCAGTTCTTC. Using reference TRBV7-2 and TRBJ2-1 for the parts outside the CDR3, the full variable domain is GAGVSQSPSNKVTEKGKDVELRCDPISGHTALYWYRQSLGQGLEFLIYFQGNSAPDKSGLPSDRFSAERTGGSVSTLTIQRTQQEDSAVYLCASSWGASGRINEQFFGPGTRLTVL.

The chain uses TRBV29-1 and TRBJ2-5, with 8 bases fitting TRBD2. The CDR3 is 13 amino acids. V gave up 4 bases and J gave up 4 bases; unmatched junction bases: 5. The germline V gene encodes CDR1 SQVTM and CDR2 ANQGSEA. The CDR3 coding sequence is TGCAGCGTTGGCCCCACTAGCGGAGAGACCCAGTACTTC. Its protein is CSVGPTSGETQYF.

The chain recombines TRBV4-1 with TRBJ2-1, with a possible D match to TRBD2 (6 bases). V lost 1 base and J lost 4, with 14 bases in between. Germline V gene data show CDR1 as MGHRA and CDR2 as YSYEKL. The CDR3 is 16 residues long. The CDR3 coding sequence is TGCGCCAGCAGCCAAGTGGGCGGGATCCTATACAATGAGCAGTTCTTC. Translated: CASSQVGGILYNEQFF.

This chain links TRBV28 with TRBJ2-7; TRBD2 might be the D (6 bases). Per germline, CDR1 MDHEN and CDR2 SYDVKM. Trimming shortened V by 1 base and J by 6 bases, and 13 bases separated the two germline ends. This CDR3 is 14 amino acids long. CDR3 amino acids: CASSLSGGTGEQYF. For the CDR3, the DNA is TGTGCCAGCAGTTTATCAGGCGGGACCGGCGAGCAGTACTTC.

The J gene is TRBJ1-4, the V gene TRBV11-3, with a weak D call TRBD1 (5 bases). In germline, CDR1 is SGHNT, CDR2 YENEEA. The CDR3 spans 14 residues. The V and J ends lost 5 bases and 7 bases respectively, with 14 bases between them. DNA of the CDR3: TGTGCCAGCAGCGCTAGATCAGGGTCTGAAAAACTGTTTTTT. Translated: CASSARSGSEKLFF.

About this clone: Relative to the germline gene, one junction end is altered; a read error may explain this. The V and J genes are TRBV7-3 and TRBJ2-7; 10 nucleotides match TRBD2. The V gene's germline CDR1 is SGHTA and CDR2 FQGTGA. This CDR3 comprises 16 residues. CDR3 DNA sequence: TGCGCCAGCAGCCCGGAGTGGACTAGCGGAGCCTACGAGCAGTACTTC. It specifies CASSPEWTSGAYEQYF.

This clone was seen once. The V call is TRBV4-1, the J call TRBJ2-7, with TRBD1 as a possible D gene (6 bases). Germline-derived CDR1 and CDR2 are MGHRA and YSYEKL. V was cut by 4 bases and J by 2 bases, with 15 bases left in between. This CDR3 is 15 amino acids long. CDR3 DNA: TGCGCCAGCAGCCCCCGGGACAATGACCCCTACGAGCAGTACTTC. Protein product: CASSPRDNDPYEQYF.

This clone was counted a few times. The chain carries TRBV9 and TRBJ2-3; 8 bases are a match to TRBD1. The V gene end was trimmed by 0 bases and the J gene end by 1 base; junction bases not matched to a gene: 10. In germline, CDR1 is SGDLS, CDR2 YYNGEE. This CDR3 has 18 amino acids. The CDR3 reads CASSVAPQGAGGTDTQYF. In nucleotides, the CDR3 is TGTGCCAGCAGCGTAGCTCCCCAGGGGGCAGGCGGCACAGATACGCAGTATTTT.

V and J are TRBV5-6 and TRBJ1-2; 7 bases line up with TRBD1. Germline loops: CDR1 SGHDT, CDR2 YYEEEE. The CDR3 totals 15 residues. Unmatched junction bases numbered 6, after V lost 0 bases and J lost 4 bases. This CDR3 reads CASSLAGTAIYGYTF. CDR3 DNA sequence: TGTGCCAGCAGCTTGGCCGGGACAGCAATCTATGGCTACACCTTC.

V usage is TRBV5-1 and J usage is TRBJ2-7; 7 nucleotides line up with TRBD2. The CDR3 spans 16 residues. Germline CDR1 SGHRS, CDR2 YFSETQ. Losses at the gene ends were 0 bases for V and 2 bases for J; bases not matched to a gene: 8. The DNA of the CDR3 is TGCGCCAGCAGCTTGGATCCAGCGGGATTCCCCTACGAGCAGTACTTC. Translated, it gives CASSLDPAGFPYEQYF.

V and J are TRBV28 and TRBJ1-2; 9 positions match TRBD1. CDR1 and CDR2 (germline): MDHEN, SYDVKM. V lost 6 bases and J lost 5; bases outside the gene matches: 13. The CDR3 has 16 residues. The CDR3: CASSTGTGTTTYGYTF. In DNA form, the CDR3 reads TGTGCCAGCAGCACCGGGACAGGGACCACCACTTATGGCTACACCTTC.

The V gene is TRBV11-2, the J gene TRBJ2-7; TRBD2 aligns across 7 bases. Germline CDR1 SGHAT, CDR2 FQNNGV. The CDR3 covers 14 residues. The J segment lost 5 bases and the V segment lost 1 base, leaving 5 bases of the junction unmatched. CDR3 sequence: CASSLAGGLHEQYF. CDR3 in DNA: TGTGCCAGCAGCTTAGCGGGAGGTCTCCACGAGCAGTACTTC. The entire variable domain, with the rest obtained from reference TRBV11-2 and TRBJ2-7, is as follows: EAGVAQSPRYKIIEKRQSVAFWCNPISGHATLYWYQQILGQGPKLLIQFQNNGVVDDSQLPKDRFSAERLKGVDSTLKIQPAKLEDSAVYLCASSLAGGLHEQYFGPGTRLTVT.

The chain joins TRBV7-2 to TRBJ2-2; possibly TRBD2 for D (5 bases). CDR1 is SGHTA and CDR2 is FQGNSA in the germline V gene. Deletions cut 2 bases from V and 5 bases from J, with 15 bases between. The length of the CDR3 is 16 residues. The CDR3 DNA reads TGTGCCAGCAGCTTATACGAGGGTAGCCTGACCGGGGAGCTGTTTTTT. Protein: CASSLYEGSLTGELFF.

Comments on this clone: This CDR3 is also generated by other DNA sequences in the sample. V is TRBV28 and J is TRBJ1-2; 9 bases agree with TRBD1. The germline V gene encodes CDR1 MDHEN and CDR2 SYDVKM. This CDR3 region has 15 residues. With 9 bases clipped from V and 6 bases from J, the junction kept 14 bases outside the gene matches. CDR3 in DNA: TGTGCCAGTAGGCGGACAGGGGCCCCTTTGGATGGCTACACCTTC. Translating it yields CASRRTGAPLDGYTF.